The clone carrying this T cell receptor (beta chain) has a count of ten or more. Antigen: not known. These data belong to a study of blood T cells in healthy people across ages. Notes on the study in general: Unknown CMV status may confound age-related changes in expanded clones.

Germline values: CDR1 SGHRS, CDR2 YFSETQ. The CDR3 contains 13 residues. V lost 3 bases and J 4 bases, leaving 10 bases between the germline ends. Peripheral blood from each donor was collected in a volume of 8 to 10 milliliters. Primers used in a second PCR of roughly 7 to 12 cycles were a sample-barcoded 5' primer and a J-beta primer mix. TCRdb analysed the 5' RACE reads with MiXCR anew, one entry per CDR3 protein. The table shows fewer than 2,000,000 distinct CDR3 sequences, with roughly 43% occurring only once. What was sequenced was blood. J is TRBJ1-2 and V is TRBV5-1; D ambiguous. The source of this sequence is a human donor in good health. CDR3 coding DNA: TGCGCCAGCAGCTCGGACGGATTCTATGGCTACACCTTC. It is translated as CASSSDGFYGYTF.